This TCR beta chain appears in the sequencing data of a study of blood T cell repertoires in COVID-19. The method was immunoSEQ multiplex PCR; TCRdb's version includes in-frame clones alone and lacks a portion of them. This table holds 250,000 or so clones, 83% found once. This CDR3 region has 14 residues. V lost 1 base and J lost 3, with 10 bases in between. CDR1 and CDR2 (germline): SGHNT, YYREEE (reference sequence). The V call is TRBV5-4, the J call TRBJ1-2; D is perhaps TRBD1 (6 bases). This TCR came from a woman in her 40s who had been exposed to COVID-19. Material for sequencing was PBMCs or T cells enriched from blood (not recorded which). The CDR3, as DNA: TGTGCCAGCAGCTTGACCGGGACACACTATGGCTACACCTTC. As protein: CASSLTGTHYGYTF.